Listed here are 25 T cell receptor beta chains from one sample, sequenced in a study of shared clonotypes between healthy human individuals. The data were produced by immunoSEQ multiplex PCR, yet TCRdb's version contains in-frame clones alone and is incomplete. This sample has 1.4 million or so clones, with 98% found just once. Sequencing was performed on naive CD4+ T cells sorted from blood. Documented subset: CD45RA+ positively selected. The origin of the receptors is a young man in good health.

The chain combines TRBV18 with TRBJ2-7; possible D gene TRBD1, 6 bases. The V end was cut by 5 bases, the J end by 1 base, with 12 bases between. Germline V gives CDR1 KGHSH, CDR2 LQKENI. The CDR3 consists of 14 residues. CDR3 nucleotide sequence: TGTGCCAGCTCAATGAAACAGGGATCCTACGAGCAGTACTTC. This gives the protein CASSMKQGSYEQYF.

The CDR3 region has the DNA TGTGCCAGCTCACCAGTAAGACTAGCGGGTTACAATGAGCAGTTCTTC. It translates to CASSPVRLAGYNEQFF. The chain links TRBV18 to TRBJ2-1, with 10 nucleotides matching TRBD2. Germline V CDR1 and CDR2: KGHSH, LQKENI. Trimming cost V 2 bases and J 4 bases; bases outside gene matches: 5. This CDR3 spans 16 amino acids.

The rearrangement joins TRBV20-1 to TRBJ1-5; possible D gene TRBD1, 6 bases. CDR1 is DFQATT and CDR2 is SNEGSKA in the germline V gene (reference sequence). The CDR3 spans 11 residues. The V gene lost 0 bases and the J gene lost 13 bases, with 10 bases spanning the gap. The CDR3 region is CSARDRTGQHF. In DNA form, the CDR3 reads TGCAGTGCTAGAGATAGAACAGGGCAGCATTTT.

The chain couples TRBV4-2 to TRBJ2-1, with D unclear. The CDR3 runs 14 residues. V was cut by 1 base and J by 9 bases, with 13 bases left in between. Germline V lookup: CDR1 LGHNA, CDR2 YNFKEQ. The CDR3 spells CASSQGGSLSEQFF. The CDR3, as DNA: TGTGCCAGCAGCCAAGGGGGATCCCTGAGTGAGCAGTTCTTC.

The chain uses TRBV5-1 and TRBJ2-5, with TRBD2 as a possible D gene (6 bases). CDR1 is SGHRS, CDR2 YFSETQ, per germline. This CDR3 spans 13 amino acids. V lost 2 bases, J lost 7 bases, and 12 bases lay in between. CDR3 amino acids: CASSLRPGVTQYF. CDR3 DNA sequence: TGCGCCAGCAGCTTACGTCCGGGGGTGACCCAGTACTTC.

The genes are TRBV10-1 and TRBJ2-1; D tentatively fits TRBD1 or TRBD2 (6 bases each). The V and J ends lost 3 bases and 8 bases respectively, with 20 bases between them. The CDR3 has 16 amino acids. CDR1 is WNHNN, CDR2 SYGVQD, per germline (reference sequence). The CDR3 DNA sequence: TGCGCCAGCAGTGATTATTCGAAGAATAGGGGGGATGAGCAGTTCTTC. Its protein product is CASSDYSKNRGDEQFF.

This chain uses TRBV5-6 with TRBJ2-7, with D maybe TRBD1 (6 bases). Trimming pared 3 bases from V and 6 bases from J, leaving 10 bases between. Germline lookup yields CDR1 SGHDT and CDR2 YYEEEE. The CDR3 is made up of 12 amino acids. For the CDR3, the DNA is TGTGCCAGCAGCTCAACAGGGCTCGAGCAGTACTTC. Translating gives CASSSTGLEQYF.

DNA of the CDR3: TGTGCCAGCAGCTTAGTGGCTATCACCGGTTGGCTGTTTTTT. The encoded protein is CASSLVAITGWLFF. The chain has TRBV7-8 and TRBJ2-2; D unresolved. Germline-derived CDR1 and CDR2 are SGHVS and FQNEAQ. Trimming removed 1 base from V and 13 bases from J, with 16 bases in between. This CDR3 is 14 amino acids long.

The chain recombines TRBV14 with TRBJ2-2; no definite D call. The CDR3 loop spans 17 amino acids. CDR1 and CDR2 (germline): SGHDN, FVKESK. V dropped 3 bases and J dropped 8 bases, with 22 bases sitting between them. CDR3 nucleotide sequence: TGTGCCAGCAGCCAGAGAGGACGGCTTGAGCCTTCTGGGGAGCTGTTTTTT. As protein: CASSQRGRLEPSGELFF.

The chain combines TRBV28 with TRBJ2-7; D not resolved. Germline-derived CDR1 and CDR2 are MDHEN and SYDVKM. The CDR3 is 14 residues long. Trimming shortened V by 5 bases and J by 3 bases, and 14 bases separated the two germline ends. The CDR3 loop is CASSALERNYEQYF. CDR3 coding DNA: TGTGCCAGCAGTGCACTCGAGCGAAACTACGAGCAGTACTTC. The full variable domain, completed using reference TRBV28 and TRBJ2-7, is DVKVTQSSRYLVKRTGEKVFLECVQDMDHENMFWYRQDPGLGLRLIYFSYDVKMKEKGDIPEGYSVSREKKERFSLILESASTNQTSMYLCASSALERNYEQYFGPGTRLTVT.

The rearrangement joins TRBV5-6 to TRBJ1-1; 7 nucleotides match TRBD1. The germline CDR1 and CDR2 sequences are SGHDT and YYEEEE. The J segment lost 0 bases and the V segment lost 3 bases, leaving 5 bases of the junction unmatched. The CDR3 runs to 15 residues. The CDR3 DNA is TGTGCCAGCAGCTCGACAGGGACCATGAACACTGAAGCTTTCTTT. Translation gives CASSSTGTMNTEAFF. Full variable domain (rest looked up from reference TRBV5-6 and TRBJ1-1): DAGVTQSPTHLIKTRGQQVTLRCSPKSGHDTVSWYQQALGQGPQFIFQYYEEEERQRGNFPDRFSGHQFPNYSSELNVNALLLGDSALYLCASSSTGTMNTEAFFGQGTRLTVV.

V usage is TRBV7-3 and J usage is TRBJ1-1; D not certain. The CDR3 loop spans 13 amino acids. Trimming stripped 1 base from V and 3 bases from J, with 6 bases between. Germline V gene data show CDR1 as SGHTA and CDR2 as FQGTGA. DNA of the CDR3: TGTGCCAGCAGCTTAATTGGGTACACTGAAGCTTTCTTT. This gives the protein CASSLIGYTEAFF.

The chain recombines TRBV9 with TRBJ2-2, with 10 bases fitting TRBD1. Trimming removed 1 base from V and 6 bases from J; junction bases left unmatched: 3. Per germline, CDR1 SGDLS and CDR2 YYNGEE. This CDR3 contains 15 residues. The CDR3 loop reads CASSVKGQGSGELFF. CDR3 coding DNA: TGTGCCAGCAGCGTAAAGGGACAGGGGTCCGGGGAGCTGTTTTTT.

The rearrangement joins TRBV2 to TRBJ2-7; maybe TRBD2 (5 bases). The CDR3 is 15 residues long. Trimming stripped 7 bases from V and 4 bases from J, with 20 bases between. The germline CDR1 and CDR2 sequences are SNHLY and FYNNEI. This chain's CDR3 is CASNKRPGEQYEQYF. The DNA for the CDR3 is TGTGCCAGCAATAAGCGACCCGGGGAACAATACGAGCAGTACTTC.

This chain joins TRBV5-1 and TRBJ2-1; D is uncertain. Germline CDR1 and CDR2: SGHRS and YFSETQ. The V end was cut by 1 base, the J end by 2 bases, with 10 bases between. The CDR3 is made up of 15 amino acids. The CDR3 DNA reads TGCGCCAGCAGCTTGAATGGGTTACCCTACAATGAGCAGTTCTTC. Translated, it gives CASSLNGLPYNEQFF. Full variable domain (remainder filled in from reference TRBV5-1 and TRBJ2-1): KAGVTQTPRYLIKTRGQQVTLSCSPISGHRSVSWYQQTPGQGLQFLFEYFSETQRNKGNFPGRFSGRQFSNSRSEMNVSTLELGDSALYLCASSLNGLPYNEQFFGPGTRLTVL.

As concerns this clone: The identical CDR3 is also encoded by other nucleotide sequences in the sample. CDR3 nucleotides: TGTGCCAGTAGTAATCGGCCGAACTATGGCTACACCTTC. Its protein is CASSNRPNYGYTF. V is TRBV19 and J is TRBJ1-2; D is ambiguous. The CDR3 contains 13 residues. The V gene's germline CDR1 is LNHDA and CDR2 SQIVND (reference sequence). Trimming pared 4 bases from V and 2 bases from J, leaving 8 bases between.

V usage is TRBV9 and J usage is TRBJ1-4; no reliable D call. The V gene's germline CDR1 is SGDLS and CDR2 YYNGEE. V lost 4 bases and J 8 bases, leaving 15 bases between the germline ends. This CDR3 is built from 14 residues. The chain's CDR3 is CASSSGPLSEKLFF. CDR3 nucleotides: TGTGCCAGCAGCTCGGGCCCCTTGAGCGAAAAACTGTTTTTT.

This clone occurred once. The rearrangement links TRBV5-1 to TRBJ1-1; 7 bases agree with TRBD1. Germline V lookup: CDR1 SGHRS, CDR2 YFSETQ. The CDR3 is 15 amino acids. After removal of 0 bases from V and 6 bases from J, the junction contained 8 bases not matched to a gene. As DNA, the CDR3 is TGCGCCAGCAGCTTGGCCCCAGGGGGTGACTCTGAAGCTTTCTTT. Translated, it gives CASSLAPGGDSEAFF. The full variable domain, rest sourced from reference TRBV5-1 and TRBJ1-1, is KAGVTQTPRYLIKTRGQQVTLSCSPISGHRSVSWYQQTPGQGLQFLFEYFSETQRNKGNFPGRFSGRQFSNSRSEMNVSTLELGDSALYLCASSLAPGGDSEAFFGQGTRLTVV.

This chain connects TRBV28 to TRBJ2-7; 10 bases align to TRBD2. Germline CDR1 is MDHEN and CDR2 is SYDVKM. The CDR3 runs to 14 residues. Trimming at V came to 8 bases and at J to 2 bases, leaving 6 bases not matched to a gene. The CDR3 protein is CASQASGSPYEQYF. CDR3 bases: TGTGCCAGCCAAGCTAGCGGGAGTCCCTACGAGCAGTACTTC.

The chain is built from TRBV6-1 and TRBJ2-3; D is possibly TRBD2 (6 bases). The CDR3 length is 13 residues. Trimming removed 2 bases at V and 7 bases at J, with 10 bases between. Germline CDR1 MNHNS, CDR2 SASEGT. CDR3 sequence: CASSEPWDYTQYF. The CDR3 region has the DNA TGTGCCAGCAGTGAACCCTGGGACTATACGCAGTATTTT.

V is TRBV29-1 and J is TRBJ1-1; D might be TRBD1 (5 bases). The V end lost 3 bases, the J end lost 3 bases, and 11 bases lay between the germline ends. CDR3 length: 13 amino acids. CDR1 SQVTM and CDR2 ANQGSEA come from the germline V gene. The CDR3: CSVEGRVYTEAFF. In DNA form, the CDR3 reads TGCAGCGTTGAGGGCAGGGTATACACTGAAGCTTTCTTT.

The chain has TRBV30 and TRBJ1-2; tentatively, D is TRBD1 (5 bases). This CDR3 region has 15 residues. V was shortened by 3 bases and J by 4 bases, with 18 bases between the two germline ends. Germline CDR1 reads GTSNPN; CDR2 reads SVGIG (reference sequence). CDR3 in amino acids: CAWSRGLLTTYGYTF. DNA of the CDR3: TGTGCCTGGAGCCGGGGACTACTTACTACCTATGGCTACACCTTC.

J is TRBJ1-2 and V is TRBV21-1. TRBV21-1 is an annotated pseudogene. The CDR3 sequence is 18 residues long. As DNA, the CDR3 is TGTGCCAGCAGCAAAGTTAATGAGGCAGGTGAAGCTAACTATGGCTACACCTTC. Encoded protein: CASSKVNEAGEANYGYTF.

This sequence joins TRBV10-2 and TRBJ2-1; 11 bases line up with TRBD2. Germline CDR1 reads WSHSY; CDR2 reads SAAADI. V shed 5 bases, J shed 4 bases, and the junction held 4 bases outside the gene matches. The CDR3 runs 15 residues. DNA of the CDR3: TGCGCCAGCAGTAGTAGCGGGAGGGTTTACAATGAGCAGTTCTTC. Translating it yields CASSSSGRVYNEQFF.

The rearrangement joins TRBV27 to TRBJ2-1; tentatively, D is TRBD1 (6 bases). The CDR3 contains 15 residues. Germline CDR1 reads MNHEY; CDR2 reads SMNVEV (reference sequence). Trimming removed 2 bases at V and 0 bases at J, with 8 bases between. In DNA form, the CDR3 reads TGTGCCAGCAGTTTAGGACAGAACTCCTACAATGAGCAGTTCTTC. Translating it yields CASSLGQNSYNEQFF.